The T cell receptor beta chain described here comes from a study of beta chain features in type 1 diabetes. The overall study: There were 107,917,701 sorted cells examined across all samples.

The entirety of the isolated RNA underwent reverse transcription, so expressed TCRB transcripts were sequenced. The repertoire was sequenced with immunoSEQ multiplex PCR; TCRdb's copy has only in-frame clones and lacks some. The sample contains 300,000 to 350,000 clones, over 7% of which appear only once. Germline-derived CDR1 and CDR2 are MGHRA and YSYEKL. V was pared by 4 bases and J by 3 bases, with 1 base of the junction left unmatched. The CDR3 length is 15 residues. Study-wide findings and caveats: Patients with Type 1 diabetes showed moderately but significantly shorter TCRB CDR3s in all four CD4+ subsets. High-TCR-expressing cells could be over-represented by cDNA sequencing. Reduced insertions and increased deletions marked VDJ junctions in type 1 diabetes patients.

This clone was picked up a small number of times. Its antigen is currently unknown. The origin of this receptor is a man younger than 45 with type 1 diabetes. The chain joins TRBV4-1 to TRBJ2-5; 14 bases match TRBD2. The sequenced sample consisted of central memory CD4+ T cells from blood. The chain's CDR3 is CASSRGLAGEETQYF. CDR3 coding DNA: TGCGCCAGCAGCCGGGGACTAGCGGGGGAAGAGACCCAGTACTTC.